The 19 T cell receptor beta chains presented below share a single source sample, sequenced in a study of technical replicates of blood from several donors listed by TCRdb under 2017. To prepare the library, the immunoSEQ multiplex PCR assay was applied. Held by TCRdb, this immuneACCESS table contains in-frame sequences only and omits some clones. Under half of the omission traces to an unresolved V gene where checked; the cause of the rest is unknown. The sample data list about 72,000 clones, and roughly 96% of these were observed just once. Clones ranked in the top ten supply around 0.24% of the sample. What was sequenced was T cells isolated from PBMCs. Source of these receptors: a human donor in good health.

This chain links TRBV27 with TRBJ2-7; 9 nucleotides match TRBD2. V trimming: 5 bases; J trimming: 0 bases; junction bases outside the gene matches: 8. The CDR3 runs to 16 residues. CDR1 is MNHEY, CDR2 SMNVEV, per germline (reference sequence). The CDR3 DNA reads TGTGCCAGCAGTAATAGCGGGGGCATGAGCTCCTACGAGCAGTACTTC. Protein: CASSNSGGMSSYEQYF.

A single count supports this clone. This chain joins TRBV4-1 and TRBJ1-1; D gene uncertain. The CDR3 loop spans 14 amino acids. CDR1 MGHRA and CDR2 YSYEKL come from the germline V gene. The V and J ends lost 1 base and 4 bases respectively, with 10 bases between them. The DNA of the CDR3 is TGCGCCAGCAGCCAAGGAAGAGGATCCACTGAAGCTTTCTTT. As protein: CASSQGRGSTEAFF.

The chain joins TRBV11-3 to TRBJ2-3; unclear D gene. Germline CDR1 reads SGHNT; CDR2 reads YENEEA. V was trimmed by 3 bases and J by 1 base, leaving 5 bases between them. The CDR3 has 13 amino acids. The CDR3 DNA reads TGTGCCAGCAGCTTTACAGGCACAGATACGCAGTATTTT. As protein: CASSFTGTDTQYF.

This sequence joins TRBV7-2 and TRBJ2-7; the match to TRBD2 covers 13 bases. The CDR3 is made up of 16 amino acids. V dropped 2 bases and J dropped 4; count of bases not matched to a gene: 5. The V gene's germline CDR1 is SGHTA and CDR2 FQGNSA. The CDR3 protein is CASSLRTSGRLYEQYF. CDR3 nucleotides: TGTGCCAGCAGCTTAAGGACTAGCGGGAGACTATACGAGCAGTACTTC. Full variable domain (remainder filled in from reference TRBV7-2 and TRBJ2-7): GAGVSQSPSNKVTEKGKDVELRCDPISGHTALYWYRQSLGQGLEFLIYFQGNSAPDKSGLPSDRFSAERTGGSVSTLTIQRTQQEDSAVYLCASSLRTSGRLYEQYFGPGTRLTVT.

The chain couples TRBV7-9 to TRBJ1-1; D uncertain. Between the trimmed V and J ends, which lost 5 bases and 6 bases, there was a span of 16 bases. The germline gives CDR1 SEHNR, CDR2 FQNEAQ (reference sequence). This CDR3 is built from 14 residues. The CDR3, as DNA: TGTGCCAGCAGCCCCTATAGATCCGCCGCTGAAGCTTTCTTT. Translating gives CASSPYRSAAEAFF.

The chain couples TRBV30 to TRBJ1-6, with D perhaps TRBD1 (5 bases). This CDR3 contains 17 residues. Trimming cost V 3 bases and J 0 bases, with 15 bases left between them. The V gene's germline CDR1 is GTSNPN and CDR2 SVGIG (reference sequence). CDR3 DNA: TGTGCCTGGAGCCGGACAAGGACGAGCTCCTATAATTCACCCCTCCACTTT. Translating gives CAWSRTRTSSYNSPLHF. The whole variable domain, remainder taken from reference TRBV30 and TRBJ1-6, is SQTIHQWPATLVQPVGSPLSLECTVEGTSNPNLYWYRQAAGRGLQLLFYSVGIGQISSEVPQNLSASRPQDRQFILSSKKLLLSDSGFYLCAWSRTRTSSYNSPLHFGNGTRLTVT.

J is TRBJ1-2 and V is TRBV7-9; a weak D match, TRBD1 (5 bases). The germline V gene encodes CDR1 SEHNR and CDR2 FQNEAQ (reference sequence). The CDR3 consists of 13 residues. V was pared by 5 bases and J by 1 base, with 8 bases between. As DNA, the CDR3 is TGTGCCAGCAGCCCGACAGTTAACTATGGCTACACCTTC. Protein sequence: CASSPTVNYGYTF.

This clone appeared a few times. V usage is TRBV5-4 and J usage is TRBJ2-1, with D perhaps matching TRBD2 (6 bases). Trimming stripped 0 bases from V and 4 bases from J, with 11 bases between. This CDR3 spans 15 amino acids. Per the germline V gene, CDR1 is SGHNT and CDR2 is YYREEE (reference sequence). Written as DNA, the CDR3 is TGTGCCAGCAGCTTGGACAGGACTACATACAATGAGCAGTTCTTC. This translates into CASSLDRTTYNEQFF. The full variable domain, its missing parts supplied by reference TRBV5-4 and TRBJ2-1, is ETGVTQSPTHLIKTRGQQVTLRCSSQSGHNTVSWYQQALGQGPQFIFQYYREEENGRGNFPPRFSGLQFPNYSSELNVNALELDDSALYLCASSLDRTTYNEQFFGPGTRLTVL.

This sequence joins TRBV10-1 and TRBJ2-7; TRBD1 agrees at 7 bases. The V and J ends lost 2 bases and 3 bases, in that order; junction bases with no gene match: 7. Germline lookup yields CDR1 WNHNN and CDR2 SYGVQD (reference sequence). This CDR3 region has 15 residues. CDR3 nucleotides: TGCGCCAGCAGTGAGGCCCAGGGGGATTTCTACGAGCAGTACTTC. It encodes CASSEAQGDFYEQYF.

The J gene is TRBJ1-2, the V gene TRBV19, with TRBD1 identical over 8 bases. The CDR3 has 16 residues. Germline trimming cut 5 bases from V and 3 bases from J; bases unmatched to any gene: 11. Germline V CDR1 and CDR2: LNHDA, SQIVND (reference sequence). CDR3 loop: CASSELAGGLYYGYTF. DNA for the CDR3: TGTGCCAGTAGTGAATTGGCAGGGGGCCTATACTATGGCTACACCTTC.

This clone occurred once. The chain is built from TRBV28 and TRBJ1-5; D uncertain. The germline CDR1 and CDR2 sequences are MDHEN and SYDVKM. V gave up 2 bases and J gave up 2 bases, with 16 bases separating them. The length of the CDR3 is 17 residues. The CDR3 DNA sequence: TGTGCCAGCAGTTTAACAACAGCGCTGAGGGGCAATCAGCCCCAGCATTTT. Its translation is CASSLTTALRGNQPQHF.

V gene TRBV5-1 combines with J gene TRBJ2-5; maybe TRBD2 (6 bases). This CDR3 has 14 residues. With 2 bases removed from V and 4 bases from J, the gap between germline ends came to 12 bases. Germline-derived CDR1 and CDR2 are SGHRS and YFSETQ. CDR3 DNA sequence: TGCGCCAGCAGCTTCTCCGGGACTGGAGAGACCCAGTACTTC. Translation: CASSFSGTGETQYF.

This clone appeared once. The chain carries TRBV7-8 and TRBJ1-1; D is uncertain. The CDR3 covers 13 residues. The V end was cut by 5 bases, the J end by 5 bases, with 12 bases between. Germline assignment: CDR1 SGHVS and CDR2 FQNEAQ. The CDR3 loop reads CASSRGSRTEAFF. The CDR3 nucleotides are TGTGCCAGCAGCCGGGGTTCGAGGACTGAAGCTTTCTTT.

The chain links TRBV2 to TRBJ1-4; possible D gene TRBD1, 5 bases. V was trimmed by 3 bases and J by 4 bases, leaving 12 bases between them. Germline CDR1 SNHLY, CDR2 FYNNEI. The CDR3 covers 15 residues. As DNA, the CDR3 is TGTGCCAGCAGTGACGGGGGGACGGGTAATGAAAAACTGTTTTTT. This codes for CASSDGGTGNEKLFF.

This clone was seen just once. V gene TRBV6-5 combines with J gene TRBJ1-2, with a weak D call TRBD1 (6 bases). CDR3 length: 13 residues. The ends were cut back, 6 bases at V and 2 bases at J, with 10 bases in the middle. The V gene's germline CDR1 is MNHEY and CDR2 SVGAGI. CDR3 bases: TGTGCCAGCAGCCGACAGGAGAACTATGGCTACACCTTC. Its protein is CASSRQENYGYTF.

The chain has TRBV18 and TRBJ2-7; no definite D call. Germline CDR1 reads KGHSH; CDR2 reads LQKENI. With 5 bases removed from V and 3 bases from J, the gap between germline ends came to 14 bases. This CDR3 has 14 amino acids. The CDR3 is CASSSSTAVYEQYF. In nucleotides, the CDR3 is TGTGCCAGCTCATCGTCGACGGCGGTCTACGAGCAGTACTTC.

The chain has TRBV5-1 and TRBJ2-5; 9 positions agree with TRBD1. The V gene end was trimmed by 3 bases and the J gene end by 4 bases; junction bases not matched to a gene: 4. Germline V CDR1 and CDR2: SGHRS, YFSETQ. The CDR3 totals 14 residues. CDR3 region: CASSSTGGGETQYF. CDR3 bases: TGCGCCAGCAGCTCAACAGGGGGCGGAGAGACCCAGTACTTC.

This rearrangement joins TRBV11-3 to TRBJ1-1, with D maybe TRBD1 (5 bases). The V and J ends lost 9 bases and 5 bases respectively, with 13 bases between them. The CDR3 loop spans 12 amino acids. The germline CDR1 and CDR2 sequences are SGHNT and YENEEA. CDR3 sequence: CASNGGGTEAFF. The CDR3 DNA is TGTGCCAGTAACGGGGGGGGAACTGAAGCTTTCTTT.

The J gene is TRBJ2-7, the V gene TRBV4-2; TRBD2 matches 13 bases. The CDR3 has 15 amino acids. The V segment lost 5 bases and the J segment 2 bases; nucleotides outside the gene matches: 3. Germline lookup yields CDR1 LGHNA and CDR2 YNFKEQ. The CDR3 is CASSEGTSGAYEQYF. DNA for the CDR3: TGTGCCAGCAGCGAGGGGACTAGCGGGGCCTACGAGCAGTACTTC.